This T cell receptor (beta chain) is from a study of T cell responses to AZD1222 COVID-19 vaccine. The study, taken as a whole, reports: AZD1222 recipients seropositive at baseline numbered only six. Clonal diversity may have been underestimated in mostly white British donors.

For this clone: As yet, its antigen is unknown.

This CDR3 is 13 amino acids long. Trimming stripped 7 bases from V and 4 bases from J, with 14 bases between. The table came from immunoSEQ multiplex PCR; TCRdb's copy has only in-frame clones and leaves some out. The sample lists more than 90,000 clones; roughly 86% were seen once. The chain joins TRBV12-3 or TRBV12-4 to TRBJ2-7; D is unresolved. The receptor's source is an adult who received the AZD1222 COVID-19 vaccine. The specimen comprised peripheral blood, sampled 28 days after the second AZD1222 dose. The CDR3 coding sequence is TGTGCCAGCAACCTGGGGAACGGATACGAGCAGTACTTC. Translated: CASNLGNGYEQYF.